The 8 T cell receptor beta chains presented below share a single source sample, sequenced in a study of blood T cell repertoires in COVID-19. The method was immunoSEQ multiplex PCR; TCRdb's version includes in-frame clones alone and lacks a portion of them. The repertoire consists of approximately 180,000 clones, with 80% to 90% occurring once and the leading ten covering more than 2.5%. What was sequenced was peripheral blood. These receptors all come from a man aged 55 to 70 with acute or convalescent COVID-19.

This clone was counted between two and nine times. This rearrangement joins TRBV7-2 to TRBJ2-1; 8 positions agree with TRBD1. Germline assignment: CDR1 SGHTA and CDR2 FQGNSA. The CDR3 length is 12 residues. The V segment lost 4 bases and the J segment 15 bases; nucleotides outside the gene matches: 8. In nucleotides, the CDR3 is TGTGCCAGCAGCTCGACAGGGGTTCGCCGGTTCTTC. Protein product: CASSSTGVRRFF.

The chain combines TRBV7-2 with TRBJ1-2; possibly TRBD1 for D (5 bases). With 4 bases removed from V and 7 bases from J, the gap between germline ends came to 19 bases. The germline gives CDR1 SGHTA, CDR2 FQGNSA. The CDR3 length is 15 residues. The CDR3 region is CASSSVPPRGLGYTF. The DNA for the CDR3 is TGTGCCAGCAGCTCCGTCCCCCCGCGGGGACTTGGCTACACCTTC.

The chain links TRBV4-1 to TRBJ1-5; D is uncertain. Deletions cut 3 bases from V and 0 bases from J, with 15 bases between. The germline CDR1 and CDR2 sequences are MGHRA and YSYEKL. CDR3 length: 17 amino acids. In DNA form, the CDR3 reads TGCGCCAGCAGCCAGGCGGCAGACCTCGATAGCAATCAGCCCCAGCATTTT. Its protein is CASSQAADLDSNQPQHF.

The CDR3 nucleotides read TGTGCCAGTAGGAGGACTAGCGGGAGCTACGAGCAGTACTTC. As protein: CASRRTSGSYEQYF. V gene TRBV19 combines with J gene TRBJ2-7; TRBD2 agrees at 13 bases. Germline V gives CDR1 LNHDA, CDR2 SQIVND (reference sequence). The CDR3 has 14 residues. J was trimmed by 3 bases and V by 6 bases; bases with no gene match: 2.

The chain couples TRBV12-3 or TRBV12-4 to TRBJ2-1; D might be TRBD2 (5 bases). The CDR3 runs to 12 residues. V was trimmed by 3 bases and J by 6 bases, leaving 6 bases between them. The CDR3 is CASSFGSNEQFF. CDR3 nucleotides: TGTGCCAGCAGTTTTGGGAGCAATGAGCAGTTCTTC.

This rearrangement joins TRBV11-3 to TRBJ2-3; 7 nucleotides agree with TRBD2. This CDR3 contains 15 residues. The V gene's germline CDR1 is SGHNT and CDR2 YENEEA. The V gene end was trimmed by 5 bases and the J gene end by 0 bases; junction bases not matched to a gene: 5. This chain's CDR3 is CASSQTSDSTDTQYF. DNA for the CDR3: TGTGCCAGCAGCCAAACTAGCGATAGCACAGATACGCAGTATTTT.

This chain uses TRBV6-1 with TRBJ2-3, with a possible D match to TRBD1 (5 bases). V lost 2 bases and J 2 bases, leaving 17 bases between the germline ends. Germline loops: CDR1 MNHNS, CDR2 SASEGT. The CDR3 covers 17 residues. CDR3 coding DNA: TGTGCCAGCAGTGAATGGGTGGGTTTCAGGGCCACAGATACGCAGTATTTT. Its translation is CASSEWVGFRATDTQYF.

The chain couples TRBV7-9 to TRBJ2-2, with D perhaps matching TRBD1 (6 bases). CDR3 length equals 16 residues. V shed 1 base and J shed 3 bases, with 12 bases lying between them. In germline, CDR1 is SEHNR, CDR2 FQNEAQ (reference sequence). CDR3 DNA: TGTGCCAGCAGCTTAGGTACAGGGTCGGACACCGGGGAGCTGTTTTTT. Translating gives CASSLGTGSDTGELFF.